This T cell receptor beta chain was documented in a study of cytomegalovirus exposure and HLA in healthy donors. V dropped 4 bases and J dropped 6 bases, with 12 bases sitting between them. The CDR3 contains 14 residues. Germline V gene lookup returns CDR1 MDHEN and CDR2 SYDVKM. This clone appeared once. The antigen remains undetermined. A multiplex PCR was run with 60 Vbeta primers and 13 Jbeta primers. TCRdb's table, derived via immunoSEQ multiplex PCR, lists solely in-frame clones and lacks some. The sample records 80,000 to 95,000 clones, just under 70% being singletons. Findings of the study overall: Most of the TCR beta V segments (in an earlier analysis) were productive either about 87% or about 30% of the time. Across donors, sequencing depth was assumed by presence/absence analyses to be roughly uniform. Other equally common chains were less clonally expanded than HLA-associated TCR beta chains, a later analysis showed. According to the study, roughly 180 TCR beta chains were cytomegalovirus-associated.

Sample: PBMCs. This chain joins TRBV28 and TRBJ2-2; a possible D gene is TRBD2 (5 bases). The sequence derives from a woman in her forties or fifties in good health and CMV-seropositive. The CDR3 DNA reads TGTGCCAGCAGTTCCCCCCCCGGGGCCGGGGAGCTGTTTTTT. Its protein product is CASSSPPGAGELFF.